This paragraph covers one T cell receptor (beta chain) sequence. The ends lost 6 bases at V and 6 bases at J; junction bases unmatched: 3. From germline, CDR1 is ENHRY and CDR2 SYGVKD. This CDR3 comprises 13 residues. Using immunoSEQ multiplex PCR, the repertoire was profiled, and TCRdb retains in-frame clones only, with some absent. The sample lists about 83,000 clones, about nine tenths occurring once. The data were obtained in a study of T cell responses to AZD1222 COVID-19 vaccine. The clonotype was recovered from an adult in good health. Sample: peripheral blood, taken on day 0 of MenACWY control vaccination. The chain links TRBV10-3 to TRBJ2-1; 9 bases line up with TRBD2. CDR3 protein: CAIRTSGINEQFF. CDR3 bases: TGTGCCATCAGGACTAGCGGCATCAATGAGCAGTTCTTC.